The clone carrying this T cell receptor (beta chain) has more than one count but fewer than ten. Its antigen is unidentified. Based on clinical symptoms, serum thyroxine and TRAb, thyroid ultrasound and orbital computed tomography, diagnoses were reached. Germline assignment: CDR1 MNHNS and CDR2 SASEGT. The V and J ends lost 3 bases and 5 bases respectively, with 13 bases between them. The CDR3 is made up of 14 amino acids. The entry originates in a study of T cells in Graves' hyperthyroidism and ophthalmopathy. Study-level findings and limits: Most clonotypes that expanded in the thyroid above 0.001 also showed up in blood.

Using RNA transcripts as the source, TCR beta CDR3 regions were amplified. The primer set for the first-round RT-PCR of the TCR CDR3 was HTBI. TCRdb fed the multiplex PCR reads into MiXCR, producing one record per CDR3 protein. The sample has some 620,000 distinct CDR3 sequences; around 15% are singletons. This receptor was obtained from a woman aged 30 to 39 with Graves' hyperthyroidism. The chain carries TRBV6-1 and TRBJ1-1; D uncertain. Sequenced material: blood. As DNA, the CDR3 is TGTGCCAGCAGTGATGAAGGGAGTAGGACTGAAGCTTTCTTT. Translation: CASSDEGSRTEAFF.